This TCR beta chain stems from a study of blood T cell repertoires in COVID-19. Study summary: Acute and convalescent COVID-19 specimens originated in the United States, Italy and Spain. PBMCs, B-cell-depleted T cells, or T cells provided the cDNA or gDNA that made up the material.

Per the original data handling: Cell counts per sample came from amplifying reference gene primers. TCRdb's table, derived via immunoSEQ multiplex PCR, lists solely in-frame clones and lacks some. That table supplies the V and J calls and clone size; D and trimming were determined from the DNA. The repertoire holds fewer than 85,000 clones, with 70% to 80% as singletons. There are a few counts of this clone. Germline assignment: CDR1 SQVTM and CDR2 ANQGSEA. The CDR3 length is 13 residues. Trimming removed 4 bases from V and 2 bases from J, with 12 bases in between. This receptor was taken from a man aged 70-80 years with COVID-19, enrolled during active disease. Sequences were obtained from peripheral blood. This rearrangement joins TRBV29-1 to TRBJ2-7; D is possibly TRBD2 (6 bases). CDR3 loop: CSVGRGGTYEQYF. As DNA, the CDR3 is TGCAGCGTTGGGAGGGGAGGAACCTACGAGCAGTACTTC.